The clone carrying this T cell receptor beta chain has at least ten counts. Its specificity is not known. The data derive from a study of T cell repertoires in cytomegalovirus infection. Looking at the study overall: An indication of both CMV infection and matching HLA type came from public TCR beta signatures. Study-wide results and limits: Carriers of CMV and the relevant HLA type were discriminated by public TCR beta frequency. The ex vivo response was dominated by HLA-C-restricted CMV-specific TCR beta clonotypes.

TCRdb used MiXCR to reprocess the reads, holding one entry per CDR3 protein. The profile covers some 300,000 distinct CDR3 sequences, with around 9.6% appearing a single time and around 2.4% taken by the ten largest. V was shortened by 3 bases and J by 5 bases, with 11 bases between the two germline ends. CDR1 SGHTA and CDR2 FQGNSA come from the germline V gene. This CDR3 is 14 amino acids long. The receptor was isolated from a human donor in good health (CMV status not recorded). Some clones in this sample may be carry-over from other donors' samples. The rearrangement links TRBV7-2 to TRBJ1-5; D remains ambiguous. Sequences were obtained from PBMCs. The CDR3 is CASSFPGVYQPQHF. CDR3 bases: TGTGCCAGCAGCTTTCCCGGGGTATATCAGCCCCAGCATTTT.